This T cell receptor beta chain was profiled in a study of control samples from healthy donors and cancer patients. This CDR3 region has 15 residues. Per germline, CDR1 MNHEY and CDR2 SMNVEV (reference sequence). Trimming left V 2 bases short and J 4 bases short, with 12 bases between. Clones were read by immunoSEQ multiplex PCR, and TCRdb kept only the in-frame ones, dropping some. The top ten clones hold 11% of a sample with some 140,000 clones, roughly 92% of them seen once. The sequence was obtained from a man under 40 in good health. Source material: blood. The chain couples TRBV27 to TRBJ2-1; no firm D call. The CDR3 DNA is TGTGCCAGCAGTTTACGCCCGATGGTTTACAATGAGCAGTTCTTC. Its translation: CASSLRPMVYNEQFF.